This TCR beta chain is drawn from a study of identical twins. General study points: Models underestimated how often monozygotic twins shared out-of-frame TCR alpha. High-abundance cord blood beta clonotypes had fewer insertions; memory repertoires showed none. Without tracking the same donors, conclusions rested on cross-sectional statistical analysis.

Germline V gene lookup returns CDR1 MGHDK and CDR2 SYGVNS. CDR3 size: 17 residues. The V gene lost 4 bases and the J gene lost 1 base, with 18 bases spanning the gap. Concerning this clonotype itself: What it binds is not known.

TCRdb independently ran MiXCR on the 5' RACE reads; one entry per CDR3 protein. The table includes 310,000 or so distinct CDR3 sequences, 9.5% detected once. The data were also submitted as part of a second study, on yellow fever vaccine responses in identical twins.

The sequencing input was CD8+ T cells sorted from blood. V usage is TRBV25-1 and J usage is TRBJ2-3; a weak D match, TRBD2 (6 bases). This clonotype originated in a woman aged 18-35 years in good health. Written as DNA, the CDR3 is TGTGCCAGCAGTGGCTTTGGGGGTCCTAGCGGCACAGATACGCAGTATTTT. It codes for CASSGFGGPSGTDTQYF.